The entry below describes one T cell receptor beta chain. The antigen is undetermined. The donors were adults (healthy and HIV-negative) with no recent acute infections or vaccinations. V lost 6 bases to trimming and J lost 6 bases; unmatched junction nucleotides: 8. The germline gives CDR1 LNHDA, CDR2 SQIVND (reference sequence). The CDR3 length is 14 residues. The data originate from a study of shared clonotypes between healthy human individuals. General study points: Rarefaction gave evidence that sorted-subset sequencing remained incomplete despite large depth.

TCRdb's copy holds only in-frame clones and misses some; the assay was immunoSEQ multiplex PCR. The table has some 2.4 million clones, 80% to 95% seen once. The chain is built from TRBV19 and TRBJ2-4, with 7 bases lining up with TRBD1. This TCR was sampled from a man aged 18 to 29 in good health. Some clones in this sample may be carry-over from other donors' samples. Sequenced material: naive CD4+ T cells from PBMCs. Subset denoted: CD45RA+ positively selected. The CDR3 region is CASRPQGSGNIQYF. DNA of the CDR3: TGTGCCAGTAGACCACAGGGGTCAGGAAACATTCAGTACTTC.